This T cell receptor (beta chain) stems from a study of CD8 T cells in Susac syndrome. The diagnostic criteria were recently defined, and patients with Susac syndrome met them for definite or probable disease. With random hexamers, 0.5 to 1 ug RNA was reverse transcribed. An immunoSEQ multiplex PCR generated amplified TCR beta CDR3 products spanning 54 Vbeta and 13 Jbeta. TCRdb redid the calling of the immunoSEQ multiplex PCR reads with MiXCR, one entry per CDR3 protein. The profile covers under 250,000 distinct CDR3 sequences, with 94% appearing a single time and about 0.14% taken by the ten largest. Germline CDR1 reads SGHTA; CDR2 reads FQGNSA. The CDR3 has 14 residues. V dropped 5 bases and J dropped 10 bases, with 20 bases sitting between them.

The sequence was obtained from a human donor with Susac syndrome. The gene calls are TRBV7-2 and TRBJ1-1; TRBD1 might be the D (5 bases). The sequencing sample was made of CD4+ T cells from PBMCs. CDR3 nucleotide sequence: TGTGCCAGCAGCACCTCGACGGGGGGAAGGGGAGCTTTCTTT. It specifies CASSTSTGGRGAFF.